A selection of T cell receptor beta chains follows, all from one sample in a study of cytomegalovirus exposure and HLA in healthy donors. Here immunoSEQ multiplex PCR was the method, and the copy in TCRdb shows in-frame clones only, minus some. The profile shows roughly 100,000 clones, roughly 70% of them singletons. Sequenced input: PBMCs. Every receptor here comes from a woman between 45 and 60 years old in good health and CMV-seronegative. CDR3s include the opening cysteine and the closing phenylalanine or tryptophan. The order of the fields is V gene, J gene, D gene, clone size, CDR3 DNA, CDR3 protein. A D gene is named only where the DNA matches it firmly. A clone size is listed for some rows: how often the clone was seen (once, few, many), or a class if it is expanded.

TRBV4-2,TRBJ2-1,-,few,TGTGCCAGCAGCCAAGGATCGCTAGCCAGCCTGAACCCCAATGAGCAGTTCTTC,CASSQGSLASLNPNEQFF
TRBV5-1,TRBJ2-5,-,-,TGCGCCAGCAGCCCACGGACAAGGGGGGGGACCCAGTACTTC,CASSPRTRGGTQYF
TRBV4-1,TRBJ1-4,-,-,TGCGCCAGCAGCCAAGCGTCACAGGGTGGGAATGAAAAACTGTTTTTT,CASSQASQGGNEKLFF
TRBV7-2,TRBJ2-5,-,-,TGTGCCAGCAGTTATTTTGGGGAGGCCCAAGAGACCCAGTACTTC,CASSYFGEAQETQYF
TRBV5-1,TRBJ2-2,TRBD2,-,TGCGCCAGCAGCTCAACCCTACTAGCGGGGGGGACGAACACCGGGGAGCTGTTTTTT,CASSSTLLAGGTNTGELFF
TRBV7-2,TRBJ2-7,TRBD2,-,TGTGCCAGCAGCATTCTAGCGGGGGGCTACGAGCAGTACTTC,CASSILAGGYEQYF
TRBV6-6,TRBJ1-4,-,-,TGTGCCAGCAGTTACTCTGGACAGAATGAAAAACTGTTTTTT,CASSYSGQNEKLFF
TRBV18,TRBJ1-5,TRBD1,-,TGTGCCAGCTCAGGGACAGGGGATCAGCCCCAGCATTTT,CASSGTGDQPQHF
TRBV5-1,TRBJ2-7,-,few,TGCGCCAGCAGCTTGGGGACAGTGGACTACGAGCAGTACTTC,CASSLGTVDYEQYF
TRBV28,TRBJ2-7,-,few,TGTGCCAGCAGTTTCCCAGGAACCCTCGAGCAGTACTTC,CASSFPGTLEQYF
TRBV7-9,TRBJ1-1,-,few,TGTGCCAGCAGTTACGGGGGGGCAGGCACTGAAGCTTTCTTT,CASSYGGAGTEAFF
TRBV7-8,TRBJ1-3,-,-,TGTGCCAGCAGAGACGACCTGGGGCAGGCCATGCTCTCTGGAAACACCATATATTTT,CASRDDLGQAMLSGNTIYF
TRBV19,TRBJ1-1,TRBD1,-,TGTGCCAGTACTGCAGGGGGCGGGTGGACTGAAGCTTTCTTT,CASTAGGGWTEAFF
TRBV11-2,TRBJ2-7,-,-,TGTGCCAGCAGCCTATCCGGGACTCTAAGCTCCTACGAGCAGTACTTC,CASSLSGTLSSYEQYF
TRBV7-2,TRBJ1-2,TRBD1,-,TGTGCCAGCAGCTTAGAGAGGACAGGGGTCAAGCTTCTCTATGGCTACACCTTC,CASSLERTGVKLLYGYTF
TRBV14,TRBJ2-6,TRBD2,-,TGTGCCAGCAGCCGTATCCCGGGACTAGCGGGAGTCCCCTCTGGGGCCAACGTCCTGACTTTC,CASSRIPGLAGVPSGANVLTF
TRBV27,TRBJ2-3,-,once,TGTGCCAGCAGTTTTGCGGGATCTTTTTATACGCAGTATTTT,CASSFAGSFYTQYF
TRBV4-2,TRBJ2-1,-,once,TGTGCCAGCGCGCGTGGCCAGGGTGAGCAGTTCTTC,CASARGQGEQFF
TRBV2,TRBJ2-1,-,-,TGTGCCAGCAGTAGAACAGGACCTGGCAATGAGCAGTTCTTC,CASSRTGPGNEQFF
TRBV19,TRBJ1-2,-,few,TGTGCCAGTATGGCCCGAAACTATGGCTACACCTTC,CASMARNYGYTF
TRBV28,TRBJ2-5,TRBD2,-,TGTGCCAGCAGTCCGAGCGGGAGGGCCGTAGAGACCCAGTACTTC,CASSPSGRAVETQYF
TRBV7-2,TRBJ2-7,-,-,TGTGCCAGCAGCCACAGGACGGAGAAGTACGAGCAGTACTTC,CASSHRTEKYEQYF
TRBV7-9,TRBJ2-1,-,-,TGTGCCAGCAGTTCTTGGGACAAATACAATGAGCAGTTCTTC,CASSSWDKYNEQFF
TRBV19,TRBJ2-5,-,-,TGTGCCAGTAGTTCAGGACAGATATTCCAAGAGACCCAGTACTTC,CASSSGQIFQETQYF
TRBV7-9,TRBJ1-5,TRBD1,-,TGTGCCAGCAGCCAGACAGGGCCCCAGCCCCAGCATTTT,CASSQTGPQPQHF
TRBV6-5,TRBJ2-5,TRBD1,-,TGTGCCAGCAGTGCTCGACAGGGGGTGGCGGAGACCCAGTACTTC,CASSARQGVAETQYF
TRBV5-1,TRBJ1-2,-,-,TGCGCCAGCAGCCCGCACTCAGAAAAATTGTACGGGATTTTTAACTATGGCTACACCTTC,CASSPHSEKLYGIFNYGYTF
TRBV9,TRBJ2-3,-,-,TGTGCCAGCAGCGGACTAGTTGATACGCAGTATTTT,CASSGLVDTQYF
TRBV5-1,TRBJ2-5,TRBD1,-,TGCGCCAGCAGCTTGACAGGGGCTGAGACCCAGTACTTC,CASSLTGAETQYF
TRBV4-1,TRBJ2-3,TRBD1,-,TGCGCCAGCAGCCAAGTTATAGGGGGCCCCCTCGACACAGATACGCAGTATTTT,CASSQVIGGPLDTDTQYF
TRBV11-3,TRBJ2-3,-,few,TGTGCCAGCAACCCGGGGGGCCGAACAGATACGCAGTATTTT,CASNPGGRTDTQYF
TRBV9,TRBJ1-2,TRBD1,-,TGTGCCAGCAGCTCGGGGACAGGGCGGTATGGCTACACCTTC,CASSSGTGRYGYTF
TRBV18,TRBJ1-2,TRBD1,few,TGTGCCAGCTCACCAGGGACAGAGGGCTATGGCTACACCTTC,CASSPGTEGYGYTF
TRBV19,TRBJ2-1,TRBD2,once,TGTGCCAGTACTCCGCCTGGCGCGGGACTATACAATGAGCAGTTCTTC,CASTPPGAGLYNEQFF
TRBV28,TRBJ2-7,-,-,TGTGCCAGCAGTTCTACCGGGACATTAACCTACGAGCAGTACTTC,CASSSTGTLTYEQYF
TRBV4-3,TRBJ2-1,TRBD2,-,TGCGCCAGCAGCCCGGGCCCTAGCGGAAGCTCCTACAATGAGCAGTTCTTC,CASSPGPSGSSYNEQFF
TRBV7-9,TRBJ2-7,TRBD1,once,TGTGCCAGCAGCCCGACCCGGGGGACAGGGAGGTACGAGCAGTACTTC,CASSPTRGTGRYEQYF
TRBV9,TRBJ1-2,-,-,TGTGCCAGCAGCGCAGGGGATTCTAACTATGGCTACACCTTC,CASSAGDSNYGYTF
TRBV19,TRBJ1-2,TRBD1,-,TGTGCCAGTAATCCTCGGACAGGGGTGGAGTATGGCTACACCTTC,CASNPRTGVEYGYTF
TRBV5-1,TRBJ2-1,-,once,TGCGCCAGCAGCTTGGCCGATAGCGGCTCCTACAATGAGCAGTTCTTC,CASSLADSGSYNEQFF
TRBV18,TRBJ2-1,TRBD2,-,TGTGCCAGCTCACCACCTGAGACTAGCGGGAGAGGGTCACATTATGAGCAGTTCTTC,CASSPPETSGRGSHYEQFF
TRBV5-1,TRBJ2-7,-,few,TGCGCCAGCAGCCCGCGGACAGACTCCTACGAGCAGTACTTC,CASSPRTDSYEQYF